This TCR beta chain emerged from a study of regulatory T cells in long-lasting Graves disease (dated by TCRdb to 2020 to 2022). In the study overall: Persistent Graves' disease was defined as antithyroid drug treatment for over 5 years with persistently positive TSH receptor autoantibodies. Patients with persistent Graves' disease were compared with patients with newly diagnosed Graves' disease using TCR sequencing and RNA sequencing of peripheral blood. The study took place in China and was registered as a clinical trial. TCR sequencing covered 13 persistent and about 20 newly diagnosed Graves' disease patients, about 35 samples in total. Antithyroid drugs had been taken for approximately 9.5 years on average by persistent Graves' disease patients in the clinical cohort.

Beyond this particular receptor, the publication reports: The authors noted that the small sample size was a limitation that may lower accuracy. Preferential use of TRBV28, TRBJ1-2 and TRBJ2-5 was observed in persistent disease, whereas TRBV20-1 and TRBJ2-1 were favored in newly diagnosed disease. Sequencing and analysis were restricted to the TCR beta chain. Compared with newly diagnosed patients, patients with persistent Graves' disease had lower TCR Shannon entropy and fewer highly expanded clones, which suggests clonal expansion. A larger number of public clonotypes was shared among persistent patients (around 2,500) than among newly diagnosed patients (about 990). Peripheral blood alone was examined, since thyroid tissue, which constituted the primary lesion, could not be accessed.

The time point label corresponds to: persistent/refractory GD, antithyroid drugs over 5 years with positive TRAb. For both TCR sequencing and RNA sequencing, RNA was extracted from PBMCs using TRIzol. Graves' disease was diagnosed according to American Thyroid Association guidelines. Patients for the study were recruited at an endocrinology department in Xi'an, China. From each patient, approximately 9.9 milliliters of peripheral blood was collected into an EDTA anticoagulant tube. PBMCs were isolated by Ficoll Paque Plus density gradient separation without further T cell sorting. An Agilent 2100 Bioanalyzer and agarose gel were used to assess RNA quality, and a NanoDrop 2000 was used to measure RNA concentration. Libraries were made using multiplex PCR. Sequencing relied on an Illumina HiSeq 4000. CDR3 regions were amplified by Arm-PCR with iRepertoire HTBI primers to construct TCR beta libraries. Before sequencing, the PCR products underwent gel purification. Under the source paper's analysis protocol: Across samples, approximately 68 TRBV and 15 or so TRBJ segments were identified and used for gene usage analysis of CDR3 amino acid clonotypes. COPE and FqMerger were used to merge filtered high-quality paired reads into contigs. BLAST was used to align contigs to IMGT TRBV, TRBD and TRBJ reference genes, with CDR3 defined following IMGT. Any clonotype with a frequency above 0.1% was counted as a highly expanded clone. Repertoire diversity was measured by Shannon entropy, and V-J evenness by the Gini coefficient. A clonotype was considered public if more than one individual shared it. TCRdb trimmed public reads at Q25 via fastp, called clones via MiXCR and kept in-frame beta chains. Rows with a matching CDR3 protein are joined into one entry that keeps the most common DNA and genes. For this entry, the V and J calls and clone size follow TCRdb and not the study's own pipeline. For this sample the table gives 350,000 to 450,000 distinct CDR3 sequences, of which roughly 24% were detected only once. The ten largest clones capture roughly a quarter of the sample.

V is pared back by 5 bases and J by 4 bases, with 9 bases lying between the germline termini. Including cysteine and phenylalanine, the CDR3 has 13 amino acids. The CDR3 DNA has 39 bases and is translated from base 1. The CDR1 and CDR2 encoded by the germline V gene are SGHNT and YENEEA. This clonotype occurred a few times. Its antigen has not been determined. No much larger clone is present one base from it, and per-base qualities are unavailable. Sequencing was performed on peripheral blood mononuclear cells (PBMCs), taken when the disease was refractory, from a patient treated with antithyroid drugs. This TCR derives from a woman aged 40-49 years with Graves disease. Donor details come from another sample of the same person, matched by shared clones. The chain is assembled from TRBV11-3 and TRBJ1-3; the D gene is unclear. The DNA reads TGTGCCAGCAGCCACGCTTACGGAAACACCATATATTTT. The translation is CASSHAYGNTIYF.